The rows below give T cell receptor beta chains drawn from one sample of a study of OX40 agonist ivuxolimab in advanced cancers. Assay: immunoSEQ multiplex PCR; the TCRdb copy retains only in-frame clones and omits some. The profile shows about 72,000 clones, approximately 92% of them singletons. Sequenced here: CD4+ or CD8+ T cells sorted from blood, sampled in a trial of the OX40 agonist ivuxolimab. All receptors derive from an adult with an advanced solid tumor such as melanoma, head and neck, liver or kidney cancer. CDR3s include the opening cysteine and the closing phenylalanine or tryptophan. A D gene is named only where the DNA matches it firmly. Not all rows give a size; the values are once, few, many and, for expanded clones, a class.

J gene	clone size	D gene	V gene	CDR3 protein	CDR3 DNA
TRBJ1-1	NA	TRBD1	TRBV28	CASRVTGGNTEAFF	TGTGCCAGCAGGGTTACAGGGGGAAACACTGAAGCTTTCTTT
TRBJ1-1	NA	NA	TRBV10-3	CAISDWREATEAFF	TGTGCCATCAGTGATTGGCGGGAGGCCACTGAAGCTTTCTTT
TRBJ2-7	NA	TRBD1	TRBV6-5	CASSYDRGGYEQYF	TGTGCCAGCAGTTACGACAGGGGCGGATACGAGCAGTACTTC
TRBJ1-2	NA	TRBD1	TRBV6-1	CASSDTGAYGYTF	TGTGCCAGCAGTGATACAGGGGCCTATGGCTACACCTTC
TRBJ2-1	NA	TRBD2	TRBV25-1	CASSGPGLADTSYNEQFF	TGTGCCAGCAGCGGACCTGGGCTAGCGGACACATCCTACAATGAGCAGTTCTTC
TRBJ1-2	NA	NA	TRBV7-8	CASSLSGLGPYGYTF	TGTGCCAGCAGCCTTAGCGGGCTAGGGCCCTATGGCTACACCTTC
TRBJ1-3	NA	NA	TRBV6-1	CASYQGAGLGNTIYF	TGTGCCAGCTACCAAGGTGCAGGGCTGGGAAACACCATATATTTT
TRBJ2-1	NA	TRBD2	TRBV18	CASSPGTSGRSSYNEQFF	TGTGCCAGCTCACCAGGAACTAGCGGGAGGAGCTCCTACAATGAGCAGTTCTTC
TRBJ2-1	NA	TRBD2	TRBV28	CASSTSSGGVYNEQFF	TGTGCCAGCAGTACCTCTAGCGGGGGAGTCTACAATGAGCAGTTCTTC
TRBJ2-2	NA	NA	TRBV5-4	CASSLQALKGELFF	TGTGCCAGCAGCTTGCAGGCTTTGAAAGGGGAGCTGTTTTTT
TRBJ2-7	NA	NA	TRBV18	CASSPGTSYEQYF	TGTGCCAGCTCACCAGGGACCAGCTACGAGCAGTACTTC
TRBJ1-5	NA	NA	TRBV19	CASTRGGGHGQPQHF	TGTGCCAGTACCCGAGGGGGGGGGCATGGGCAGCCCCAGCATTTT
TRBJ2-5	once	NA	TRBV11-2	CASSSLGRNQETQYF	TGTGCCAGCAGCTCCCTGGGACGCAACCAAGAGACCCAGTACTTC
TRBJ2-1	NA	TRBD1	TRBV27	CASSLRTGINYNEQFF	TGTGCCAGCAGTTTAAGGACAGGGATTAACTACAATGAGCAGTTCTTC
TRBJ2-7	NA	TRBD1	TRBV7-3	CASSLSQGADEQYF	TGTGCCAGCAGCCTATCACAGGGGGCGGACGAGCAGTACTTC
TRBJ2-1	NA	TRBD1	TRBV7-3	CASSPRTGYNEQFF	TGTGCCAGCAGTCCCAGGACAGGCTACAATGAGCAGTTCTTC
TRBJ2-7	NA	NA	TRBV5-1	CASSLVGGEQYF	TGCGCCAGCAGCTTGGTGGGGGGCGAGCAGTACTTC